The 8 T cell receptor beta chains listed next were all sequenced from one sample in a study of CD8+CD57+ T cells in acquired aplastic anemia. Using genomic DNA as the template, TCR beta VDJ and CDR3 profiling was carried out. In TCRdb, the reads were re-called with MiXCR into one record per CDR3 protein. This sample has 200,000 or so distinct CDR3 sequences, with over 40% found just once. Patients sequenced had flow cytometry evidence of CD8+CD57+ cell expansion. Sequencing input: sorted CD4+, CD8+, or CD8+CD57+ T cells (not recorded which) from PBMCs. These receptors came from a human donor with aplastic anemia.

The chain carries TRBV24-1 and TRBJ1-6; the D gene is possibly TRBD1 (5 bases). Germline CDR1 reads KGHDR; CDR2 reads SFDVKD. This CDR3 spans 17 amino acids. V was cut by 10 bases and J by 0 bases, with 18 bases left in between. The CDR3: CATARPTVRSYNSPLHF. CDR3 DNA sequence: TGTGCCACAGCCCGACCGACAGTGCGCTCCTATAATTCACCCCTCCACTTT.

The chain uses TRBV19 and TRBJ1-2, with 8 bases that match TRBD1. The V and J ends lost 6 bases and 4 bases, in that order; junction bases with no gene match: 4. The CDR3 contains 13 residues. Germline V gene data show CDR1 as LNHDA and CDR2 as SQIVND (reference sequence). CDR3 residues: CASRGDRIYGYTF. For the CDR3, the DNA is TGTGCCAGTAGAGGGGACAGGATCTATGGCTACACCTTC. The full variable domain, rest sourced from reference TRBV19 and TRBJ1-2, is DGGITQSPKYLFRKEGQNVTLSCEQNLNHDAMYWYRQDPGQGLRLIYYSQIVNDFQKGDIAEGYSVSREKKESFPLTVTSAQKNPTAFYLCASRGDRIYGYTFGSGTRLTVV.

This clonotype was picked up a small number of times. One base away lies a much larger clone, so this may be a sequencing read error. This likely comes from a read error, as the CDR3 has no conserved phenylalanine or tryptophan at its end. V is TRBV7-9 and J is TRBJ1-6; 9 bases line up with TRBD1. The CDR3 consists of 14 residues. The V and J ends lost 7 bases and 7 bases, in that order; junction bases with no gene match: 5. Germline V CDR1 and CDR2: SEHNR, FQNEAQ (reference sequence). CDR3 in DNA: TGTGCCAGCACCCGGGACAGGGTAAATTCACCCCTCCACCTT. Translated, it gives CASTRDRVNSPLHL.

The chain joins TRBV19 to TRBJ2-7, with 10 bases fitting TRBD1. Per germline, CDR1 LNHDA and CDR2 SQIVND (reference sequence). The CDR3 consists of 12 residues. V trimming: 10 bases; J trimming: 6 bases; junction bases outside the gene matches: 6. The CDR3 loop reads CAMCGTGVEQYF. As DNA, the CDR3 is TGTGCCATGTGCGGGACAGGGGTCGAGCAGTACTTC.

This clonotype was recorded at least ten times. This chain links TRBV12-3 or TRBV12-4 with TRBJ1-5; perhaps TRBD1 as D (5 bases). The CDR3 has 16 residues. The V and J ends lost 4 bases and 4 bases respectively, with 17 bases between them. CDR3 bases: TGTGCCAGCAGTTCCCTTCTCAGGGCAGGGAATCAGCCCCAGCATTTT. It is translated as CASSSLLRAGNQPQHF.

Concerning this clonotype itself: Lacking the conserved final phenylalanine or tryptophan, this CDR3 likely reflects a read error. The J gene is TRBJ2-3, the V gene TRBV28, with a possible D match to TRBD1 (5 bases). The V gene lost 3 bases and the J gene lost 3 bases, with 13 bases spanning the gap. Germline V gene sequence: CDR1 MDHEN, CDR2 SYDVKM. The CDR3 is made up of 15 amino acids. CDR3 in DNA: TGTGCCAGCAGTTTCATCCAGGGTGGAACAGATACGCAGTATCTT. Its protein is CASSFIQGGTDTQYL.

This clonotype occurred a few times. This chain joins TRBV11-3 and TRBJ2-7; 9 positions agree with TRBD1. V shed 5 bases, J shed 3 bases, and the junction held 5 bases outside the gene matches. This CDR3 comprises 14 residues. The germline V gene encodes CDR1 SGHNT and CDR2 YENEEA. CDR3 coding DNA: TGTGCCAGCAGCAAAACGGGACAGGGCTACGAGCAGTACTTC. This encodes CASSKTGQGYEQYF. Supplemented by reference TRBV11-3 and TRBJ2-7, the full variable domain reads EAGVVQSPRYKIIEKKQPVAFWCNPISGHNTLYWYLQNLGQGPELLIRYENEEAVDDSQLPKDRFSAERLKGVDSTLKIQPAELGDSAVYLCASSKTGQGYEQYFGPGTRLTVT.

This clonotype turned up a few times. The chain carries TRBV7-8 and TRBJ1-2, with D unclear. V lost 1 base, J lost 5 bases, and 11 bases lay in between. The germline V gene encodes CDR1 SGHVS and CDR2 FQNEAQ. The CDR3 has 14 amino acids. CDR3 sequence (DNA): TGTGCCAGCAGCTTAGGTCTCAGCCTTTATGGCTACACCTTC. It specifies CASSLGLSLYGYTF.